A selection of T cell receptor beta chains follows, all from one sample in a study of T cell repertoires in cytomegalovirus infection. TCRdb fed the reads into MiXCR, producing one record per CDR3 protein. The repertoire includes about 770,000 distinct CDR3 sequences, about 27% of them detected once, and roughly 14% sits in the top ten. No antigen has been identified for these receptors. Sequenced here: cultured CD8+ T cells from PBMCs, sampled from culture after CMV antigen stimulation. These TCRs come from a human donor in good health (CMV status not recorded). Some clones in this sample may be carry-over from other donors' samples. Both conserved end residues are part of each CDR3. D genes are given only for firm matches. The size field is filled for only some rows; it gives once, few, many or a size class.

cdr3_length clone_size j_call d_call v_call cdr3_aa cdr3_nt
14 NA TRBJ2-1 NA TRBV5-5 CASTVTGTHNEQFF TGTGCCAGCACCGTCACAGGGACTCACAATGAGCAGTTCTTC
13 NA TRBJ1-2 NA TRBV29-1 CSVAPGGYYGYTF TGCAGCGTTGCACCCGGAGGGTACTATGGCTACACCTTC
12 NA TRBJ2-5 NA TRBV7-6 CAIPGLEETQYF TGTGCCATCCCGGGTCTTGAGGAGACCCAGTACTTC
14 once TRBJ2-5 NA TRBV13 CASSSPMEQETQYF TGTGCCAGCAGCTCCCCTATGGAGCAAGAGACCCAGTACTTC
16 NA TRBJ1-5 TRBD1 TRBV27 CASSPQTGNSNQPQHF TGTGCCAGCAGTCCCCAGACAGGGAATAGCAATCAGCCCCAGCATTTT
15 NA TRBJ1-4 NA TRBV27 CASSPRGRTNEKLFF TGTGCCAGCAGTCCCCGGGGGAGAACTAATGAAAAACTGTTTTTT
16 few TRBJ2-2 TRBD1 TRBV2 CASSQGQGANTGELFF TGTGCCAGCAGCCAGGGACAGGGGGCTAACACCGGGGAGCTGTTTTTT
16 few TRBJ1-6 NA TRBV6-5 CASNLFLGVYNSPLHF TGTGCCAGCAACCTTTTTCTTGGGGTTTATAATTCACCCCTCCACTTT
15 NA TRBJ2-1 NA TRBV27 CASLSGDPSYNEQFF TGTGCCAGTCTTTCGGGGGACCCCTCCTACAATGAGCAGTTCTTC
10 NA TRBJ2-3 NA TRBV15 CATGTDTQYF TGTGCCACCGGTACAGATACGCAGTATTTT
17 NA TRBJ2-1 TRBD2 TRBV3-1 CASSQDSSGGNYNEQFF TGTGCCAGCAGCCAAGATTCCAGCGGGGGGAACTACAATGAGCAGTTCTTC
12 few TRBJ1-4 NA TRBV7-9 CASSIGPERLFF TGTGCCAGCAGCATAGGGCCAGAGAGGCTGTTTTTT
14 few TRBJ1-2 TRBD1 TRBV7-9 CASSLGIQGKNYTF TGTGCCAGCAGCTTGGGCATACAGGGGAAGAACTACACCTTC